The entry below describes one T cell receptor (beta chain). The antigen remains unidentified. These data come from a study of cytomegalovirus exposure and HLA in healthy donors. Clones were sequenced by immunoSEQ multiplex PCR, and TCRdb holds only the in-frame ones, with some missing. This table holds roughly 150,000 clones, roughly 90% found once. Among the roughly 110 subjects of the validation cohort, separate from the approximately 700-subject first cohort, were the donors. Study results and limitations: Whilst most TCR sequences proved rare, a subset of public TCRs occurred across many donors. Cytomegalovirus-associated TCR beta chains were listed, numbering some 170. In the approximately 130 validation repertoires, approximately 93% of cluster scores exceeded 0, per a later analysis.

The CDR3 totals 16 residues. Trimming cost V 5 bases and J 0 bases; bases outside gene matches: 8. Germline CDR1 is SGHNT and CDR2 is YYREEE (reference sequence). This sequence joins TRBV5-4 and TRBJ2-3, with 8 positions matching TRBD2. The TCR comes from a woman younger than 35 in good health and CMV-seronegative. Sequenced material: PBMCs. The CDR3 nucleotides read TGTGCCAGCAGGTCGGCGCGGGGGGCTAGCACAGATACGCAGTATTTT. Translated, it gives CASRSARGASTDTQYF.